This is a list of T cell receptor beta chains from one sample in a study of chemoradiotherapy in HPV16-positive cancers. TCRdb's table, derived via immunoSEQ multiplex PCR, lists solely in-frame clones and lacks some. The sample contains more than 20,000 clones, 87% of which appear only once. The input for sequencing was blood, taken from a patient who underwent chemoradiotherapy. These receptors all come from a human donor with HPV-associated anogenital cancer. CDR3s include the opening cysteine and the closing phenylalanine or tryptophan. The D gene is left open where the match is weak. Rows may omit the clone size; those that give it use once, few, many or a size class.

D,V,J,size,DNA,CDR3
.,TRBV9,TRBJ1-1,.,TGTGCCAGCAGCGTAGCGGGTACTATGAACACTGAAGCTTTCTTT,CASSVAGTMNTEAFF
.,TRBV27,TRBJ2-7,.,TGTGCCAGCAGTTCTGAGGCGTACGTCCACGAGCAGTACTTC,CASSSEAYVHEQYF
.,TRBV7-8,TRBJ2-2,.,TGTGCCAGCAGCTTAGCGCCCCCCGGCGGTGGCGGGGAGCTGTTTTTT,CASSLAPPGGGGELFF
TRBD2,TRBV18,TRBJ2-3,.,TGTGCCAGCTCACCAATTTCGGGAGGCCGCACAGATACGCAGTATTTT,CASSPISGGRTDTQYF
TRBD1,TRBV6-5,TRBJ2-3,.,TGTGCCAGCAGTTACTTCGACAGGGGGACAGATACGCAGTATTTT,CASSYFDRGTDTQYF
TRBD1,TRBV6-1,TRBJ2-7,.,TGTGCCAGCAGTGAAGCGGGACAGGGGTACGAGCAGTACTTC,CASSEAGQGYEQYF
.,TRBV19,TRBJ1-5,once,TGTGCCAGTACACCCTTCCCCCAGAGCAATCAGCCCCAGCATTTT,CASTPFPQSNQPQHF
.,TRBV21-1,TRBJ1-1,.,TGTGCCAGCAGCCCGTACAGCAGTCTGAACACTGAAGCTTTCTTT,CASSPYSSLNTEAFF
TRBD2,TRBV5-5,TRBJ2-5,.,TGTGCCAGCAGCTCCGGGACTAGCGGGAGAAAGGAGACCCAGTACTTC,CASSSGTSGRKETQYF
.,TRBV29-1,TRBJ1-1,.,TGCAGCGCCCTGGATTTTATGAACACTGAAGCTTTCTTT,CSALDFMNTEAFF
.,TRBV28,TRBJ1-2,.,TGTGCCAGCAGTTCTTCTAACTATGGCTACACCTTC,CASSSSNYGYTF
.,TRBV10-1,TRBJ1-6,few,TGCGCCAGCAGCCAAACCTCGGGCAGTTGGTATAATTCACCCCTCCACTTT,CASSQTSGSWYNSPLHF
TRBD1,TRBV10-3,TRBJ1-1,.,TGTGCCATCAGTCAGGGGGCCACTGAAGCTTTCTTT,CAISQGATEAFF
TRBD2,TRBV11-3,TRBJ2-1,.,TGTGCCAGCAGCTTAGTGCTAGCGGGAGGGCCAAGTGAGCAGTTCTTC,CASSLVLAGGPSEQFF
TRBD1,TRBV2,TRBJ2-1,.,TGTGCCAGCAGCTTCCCGGGACAGGGTAGTAATGAGCAGTTCTTC,CASSFPGQGSNEQFF
.,TRBV7-7,TRBJ2-3,.,TGTGCTAGCAGCCCAAGACTAGTCTCAGATACGCAGTATTTT,CASSPRLVSDTQYF
TRBD2,TRBV7-9,TRBJ2-2,.,TGTGCCAGCAGCCGAGGACTAGCGGGGACCGGGGAGCTGTTTTTT,CASSRGLAGTGELFF
.,TRBV10-2,TRBJ2-7,.,TGCGCCAGCAGCGGACACTACGAGCAGTACTTC,CASSGHYEQYF
TRBD2,TRBV6-5,TRBJ2-4,.,TGTGCCAGCAGTTACTCTTCTAGCGGGGGACGGAACATTCAGTACTTC,CASSYSSSGGRNIQYF
.,TRBV7-2,TRBJ2-7,.,TGTGCCAGCAGCCCTCTGACTAGTTCCACCTACGAGCAGTACTTC,CASSPLTSSTYEQYF
.,TRBV5-5,TRBJ1-4,.,TGTGCCAGCACGCGGGGGCTTCCTAATGAAAAACTGTTTTTT,CASTRGLPNEKLFF
TRBD2,TRBV5-5,TRBJ2-1,.,TGTGCCAGCAGCCCCCCATCGGGAGGGCCCAGTGAGCAGTTCTTC,CASSPPSGGPSEQFF
.,TRBV5-1,TRBJ2-1,.,TGCGCCAGCAGCTTGAGTGGGCGGAATGAGCAGTTCTTC,CASSLSGRNEQFF
.,TRBV19,TRBJ1-1,.,TGTGCCAGTAGTAAAGAGAGGGGAACTGAAGCTTTCTTT,CASSKERGTEAFF
.,TRBV19,TRBJ2-2,.,TGTGCCAGTAGTCCCAGGGTAAACACCGGGGAGCTGTTTTTT,CASSPRVNTGELFF
.,TRBV27,TRBJ1-1,.,TGTGCCAGCAGTTCCCTTTGGAGACCGAACACTGAAGCTTTCTTT,CASSSLWRPNTEAFF
TRBD1,TRBV4-3,TRBJ2-2,.,TGCGCCAGCAGCCAAGAGTACAGGGGGCACACCGGGGAGCTGTTTTTT,CASSQEYRGHTGELFF
.,TRBV28,TRBJ1-1,.,TGTGCCAGCAGTGGCCCAGGTTGGATTTCCACTGAAGCTTTCTTT,CASSGPGWISTEAFF
.,TRBV5-1,TRBJ1-1,.,TGCGCCAGCAGCTTGCCGGGGGGGAACACTGAAGCTTTCTTT,CASSLPGGNTEAFF
TRBD2,TRBV29-1,TRBJ2-7,.,TGCAGCGTTGAAGGGGGACTAGCGGACCTCTCCTACGAGCAGTACTTC,CSVEGGLADLSYEQYF
.,TRBV10-3,TRBJ2-3,.,TGTGCCATCAGTGAGGTTACAGGGAGCACAGATACGCAGTATTTT,CAISEVTGSTDTQYF
.,TRBV7-2,TRBJ2-3,.,TGTGCCAGCAGGTTTCCGGGAGTTACAGATACGCAGTATTTT,CASRFPGVTDTQYF
.,TRBV7-9,TRBJ1-1,.,TGTGCCAGCAGCTTAAGTACCTGGAACACTGAAGCTTTCTTT,CASSLSTWNTEAFF
TRBD1,TRBV19,TRBJ2-1,.,TGTGCCAGTACCCCCGACAGGGCTAGCTACAATGAGCAGTTCTTC,CASTPDRASYNEQFF
.,TRBV11-2,TRBJ1-1,few,TGTGCCAGCAGCTTACGAACTGGGAACACTGAAGCTTTCTTT,CASSLRTGNTEAFF
.,TRBV10-3,TRBJ2-7,.,TGTGCCATCAGTGCGACCGGATCCTCCCTCTCCTACGAGCAGTACTTC,CAISATGSSLSYEQYF
.,TRBV9,TRBJ2-7,.,TGTGCCAGCACTGCGGGTAACATAGGGTACGAGCAGTACTTC,CASTAGNIGYEQYF
.,TRBV7-9,TRBJ2-7,.,TGTGCCAGCGTCCCGACCGGGACACGGGCCTACGAGCAGTACTTC,CASVPTGTRAYEQYF
.,TRBV10-1,TRBJ1-1,few,TGCGCCAGCAGTGATTGGAACACTGAAGCTTTCTTT,CASSDWNTEAFF
.,TRBV2,TRBJ1-2,.,TGTGCCAGCAGTTTAGGGCCCGTTGGAGGCTACACCTTC,CASSLGPVGGYTF
TRBD2,TRBV9,TRBJ2-1,once,TGTGCCAGCAGCGTGCGGGAGGCCTCCTACAATGAGCAGTTCTTC,CASSVREASYNEQFF
.,TRBV27,TRBJ1-2,.,TGTGCCAGCAGTTTCAATTCAGGGAGCTATGGCTACACCTTC,CASSFNSGSYGYTF
.,TRBV11-2,TRBJ1-1,.,TGTGCCAGCAGCCCACAGGTTGCCACCTTGAACACTGAAGCTTTCTTT,CASSPQVATLNTEAFF
TRBD2,TRBV9,TRBJ2-2,once,TGTGCCAGCAGCGTAGCTATGGGCGGGAGCAGAACCGGGGAGCTGTTTTTT,CASSVAMGGSRTGELFF
.,TRBV11-3,TRBJ2-3,once,TGTGCCAGCAGCTTACTCGCGGGGGCGGGGGCAGATACGCAGTATTTT,CASSLLAGAGADTQYF